Included here is one TCR beta chain sequence, with context. Its antigen is not identified. CDR1 and CDR2 (germline): GTSNPN, SVGIG (reference sequence). CDR3 length: 12 amino acids. Trimming took off 7 bases at V and 8 bases at J, with 17 bases between the two ends. The CD8+ and CD4+ T cells were negatively isolated, with the TEMRA cells enriched by FACS. With random hexamers, about 0.45 to 1 ug RNA was reverse transcribed. With immunoSEQ multiplex PCR, TCR beta CDR3 was amplified across 54 Vbeta and 13 Jbeta. TCRdb re-derived calls from the immunoSEQ multiplex PCR reads in MiXCR, one entry per CDR3 protein. The sample contains roughly 250,000 distinct CDR3 sequences, 90% to 96% of which appear only once. This entry comes from a study of CD8 T cells in Susac syndrome. Findings and caveats of the study: As the study acknowledged, the number of individuals who were part of its TCR sequencing and HLA analysis was relatively small.

Specimen: CD4+ T cells from PBMCs. This receptor was obtained from a human donor with Susac syndrome. The chain joins TRBV30 to TRBJ1-2; D remains unclear. The CDR3 bases are TGTGCCTTCACCGGGCTCATAGGAGGCTACACCTTC. Amino acid sequence: CAFTGLIGGYTF.